The subject of this entry is one T cell receptor beta chain. The sample is drawn from a study of control samples from healthy donors and cancer patients. From germline, CDR1 is SGHVS and CDR2 FQNEAQ. Trimming cost V 5 bases and J 7 bases, with 24 bases left between them. The length of the CDR3 is 17 residues. The table came from immunoSEQ multiplex PCR; TCRdb's copy has only in-frame clones and leaves some out. Of fewer than 120,000 clones in the sample, roughly 90% were seen once. This chain connects TRBV7-8 to TRBJ2-1; the D gene is possibly TRBD2 (6 bases). The sequence was collected from a woman aged 60-75 years with lung cancer. Material: PBMCs. The CDR3: CASSLPTGLSHVNEQFF. The DNA of the CDR3 is TGTGCCAGCAGCCTACCGACGGGACTTTCCCACGTTAATGAGCAGTTCTTC.